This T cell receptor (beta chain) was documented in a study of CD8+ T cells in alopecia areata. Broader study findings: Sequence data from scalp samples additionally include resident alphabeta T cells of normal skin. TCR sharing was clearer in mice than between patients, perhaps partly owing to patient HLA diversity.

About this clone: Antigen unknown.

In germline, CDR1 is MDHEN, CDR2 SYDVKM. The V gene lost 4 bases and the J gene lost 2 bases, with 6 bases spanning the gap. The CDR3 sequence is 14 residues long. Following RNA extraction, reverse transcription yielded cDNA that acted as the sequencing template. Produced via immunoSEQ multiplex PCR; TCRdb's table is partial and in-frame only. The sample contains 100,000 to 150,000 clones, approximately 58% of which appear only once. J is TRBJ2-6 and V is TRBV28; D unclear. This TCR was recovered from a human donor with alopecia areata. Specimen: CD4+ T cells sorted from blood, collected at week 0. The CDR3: CASSSRAGANVLTF. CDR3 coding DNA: TGTGCCAGCAGTTCTCGAGCTGGGGCCAACGTCCTGACTTTC. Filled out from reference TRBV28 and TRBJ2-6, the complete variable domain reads DVKVTQSSRYLVKRTGEKVFLECVQDMDHENMFWYRQDPGLGLRLIYFSYDVKMKEKGDIPEGYSVSREKKERFSLILESASTNQTSMYLCASSSRAGANVLTFGAGSRLTVL.